This T cell receptor (beta chain) emerged from a study of blood T cell repertoires in COVID-19. Looking at the study overall: The United States, Italy and Spain supplied acute and convalescent COVID-19 samples. Sources were T cells, B-cell-depleted T cells, or PBMCs; the material itself was cDNA or gDNA.

The CDR3 loop spans 13 amino acids. CDR1 LGHNA and CDR2 YSLEER come from the germline V gene. The V and J ends lost 0 bases and 5 bases respectively, with 8 bases between them. A Seattle source enrolled patients during active infection and followed them longitudinally. Assay: immunoSEQ multiplex PCR; the TCRdb copy retains only in-frame clones and omits some. Of over 200,000 clones in the sample, 70% to 90% are singletons; the top ten hold roughly 2.6%. Sequenced: peripheral blood. The source is a man younger than 45 with COVID-19, enrolled during active disease. This chain joins TRBV4-3 and TRBJ2-7, with TRBD1 as a possible D gene (5 bases). CDR3 residues: CASSQDPRDEQYF. CDR3 DNA: TGCGCCAGCAGCCAAGATCCCAGGGACGAGCAGTACTTC.